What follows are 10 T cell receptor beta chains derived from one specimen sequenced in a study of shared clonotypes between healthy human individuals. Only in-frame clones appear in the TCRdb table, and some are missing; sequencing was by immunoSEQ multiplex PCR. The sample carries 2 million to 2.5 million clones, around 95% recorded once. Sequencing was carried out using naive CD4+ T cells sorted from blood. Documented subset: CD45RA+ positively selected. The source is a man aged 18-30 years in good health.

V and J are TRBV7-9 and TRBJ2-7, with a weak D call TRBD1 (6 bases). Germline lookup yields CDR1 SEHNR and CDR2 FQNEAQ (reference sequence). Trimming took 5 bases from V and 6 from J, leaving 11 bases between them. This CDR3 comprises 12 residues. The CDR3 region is CASSTDRIEQYF. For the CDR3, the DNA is TGTGCCAGCAGCACTGACAGGATCGAGCAGTACTTC.

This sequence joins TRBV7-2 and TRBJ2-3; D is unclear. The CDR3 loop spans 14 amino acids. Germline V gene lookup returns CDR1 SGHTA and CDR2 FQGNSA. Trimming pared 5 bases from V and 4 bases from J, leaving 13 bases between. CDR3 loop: CASSPGRVSDTQYF. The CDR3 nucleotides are TGTGCCAGCAGCCCGGGTCGGGTTTCAGATACGCAGTATTTT.

The CDR3: CASSVPRTSSYEQYF. The CDR3, as DNA: TGTGCCAGCAGCGTCCCTCGGACAAGCTCCTACGAGCAGTACTTC. V is TRBV9 and J is TRBJ2-7; D possibly corresponds to TRBD1 (5 bases). This CDR3 is built from 15 residues. The V end lost 2 bases, the J end lost 0 bases, and 12 bases lay between the germline ends. CDR1 and CDR2 from the germline V gene are SGDLS and YYNGEE.

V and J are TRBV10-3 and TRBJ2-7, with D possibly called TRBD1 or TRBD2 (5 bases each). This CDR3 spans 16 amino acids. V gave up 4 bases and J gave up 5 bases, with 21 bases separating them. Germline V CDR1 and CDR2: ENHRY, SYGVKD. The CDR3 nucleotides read TGTGCCATCAGTGCCCAGTCCGGGGCTAAAAGGAACGAGCAGTACTTC. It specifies CAISAQSGAKRNEQYF.

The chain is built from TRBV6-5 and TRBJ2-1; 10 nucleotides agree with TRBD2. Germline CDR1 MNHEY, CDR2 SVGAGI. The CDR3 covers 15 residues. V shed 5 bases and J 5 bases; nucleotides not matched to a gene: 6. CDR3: CASSRWTSGNNEQFF. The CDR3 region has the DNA TGTGCCAGCAGTCGATGGACTAGCGGTAACAATGAGCAGTTCTTC.

The CDR3 DNA reads TGCGCCAGCAGGGTTCGAACGGGGACAGCGAACACCGGGGAGCTGTTTTTT. Amino acid sequence: CASRVRTGTANTGELFF. This chain uses TRBV5-1 with TRBJ2-2; TRBD1 aligns across 7 bases. Germline CDR1 SGHRS, CDR2 YFSETQ. J was trimmed by 0 bases and V by 5 bases; bases with no gene match: 10. The CDR3 is 17 amino acids. The whole variable domain, filled in from reference TRBV5-1 and TRBJ2-2, reads KAGVTQTPRYLIKTRGQQVTLSCSPISGHRSVSWYQQTPGQGLQFLFEYFSETQRNKGNFPGRFSGRQFSNSRSEMNVSTLELGDSALYLCASRVRTGTANTGELFFGEGSRLTVL.

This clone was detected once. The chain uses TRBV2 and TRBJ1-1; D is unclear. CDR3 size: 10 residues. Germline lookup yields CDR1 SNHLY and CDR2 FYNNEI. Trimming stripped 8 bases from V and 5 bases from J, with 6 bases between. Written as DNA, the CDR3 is TGTGCCAGCCGGAGAACTGAAGCTTTCTTT. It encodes CASRRTEAFF.

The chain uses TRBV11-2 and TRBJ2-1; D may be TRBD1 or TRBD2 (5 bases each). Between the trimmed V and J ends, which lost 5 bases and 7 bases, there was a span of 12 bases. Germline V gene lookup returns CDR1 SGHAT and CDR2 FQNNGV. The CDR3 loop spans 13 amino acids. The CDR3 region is CASSLGVWNEQFF. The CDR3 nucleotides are TGTGCCAGCAGCCTGGGGGTCTGGAATGAGCAGTTCTTC.

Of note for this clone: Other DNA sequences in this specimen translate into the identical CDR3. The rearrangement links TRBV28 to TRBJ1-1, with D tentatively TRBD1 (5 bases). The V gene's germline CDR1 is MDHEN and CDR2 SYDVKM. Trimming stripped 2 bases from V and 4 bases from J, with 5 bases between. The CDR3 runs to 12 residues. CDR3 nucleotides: TGTGCCAGCAGTTTAAGGGGCACTGAAGCTTTCTTT. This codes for CASSLRGTEAFF.

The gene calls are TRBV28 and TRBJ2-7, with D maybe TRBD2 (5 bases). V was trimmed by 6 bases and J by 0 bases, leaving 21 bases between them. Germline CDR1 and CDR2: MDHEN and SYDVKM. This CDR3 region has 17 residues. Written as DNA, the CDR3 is TGTGCCAGCAGCGACCTACTCGGGGTGGCGAGCTCCTACGAGCAGTACTTC. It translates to CASSDLLGVASSYEQYF.